The 20 T cell receptor beta chains in this list originate from one sample, sequenced in a study of shared clonotypes between healthy human individuals. Sequenced by immunoSEQ multiplex PCR; TCRdb stores in-frame clones only, minus some. The data show about 1 million clones, approximately 68% seen once. Specimen: memory CD4+ T cells sorted from blood. This sample's subset: CD45RA-negative fraction. The receptors stem from a man aged 18 to 30 in good health.

The CDR3 DNA follows: TGCGCCAGCAGCTTGGCGACAGGGGAAATAGAGACCCAGTACTTC. It codes for CASSLATGEIETQYF. The chain couples TRBV5-1 to TRBJ2-5, with TRBD1 matching 8 bases. The germline gives CDR1 SGHRS, CDR2 YFSETQ. V lost 0 bases to trimming and J lost 4 bases; unmatched junction nucleotides: 5. The CDR3 has 15 amino acids.

This clone was seen more than once but under ten times. Other DNA sequences in the same sample also yield this CDR3. V gene TRBV10-2 combines with J gene TRBJ1-1; D call uncertain. Trimming cost V 9 bases and J 3 bases, with 8 bases left between them. This CDR3 has 11 residues. Germline V gene lookup returns CDR1 WSHSY and CDR2 SAAADI. The CDR3 is CASRRDTEAFF. CDR3 DNA sequence: TGCGCCAGTAGAAGAGACACTGAAGCTTTCTTT.

The chain couples TRBV2 to TRBJ1-4, with TRBD1 as a possible D gene (6 bases). This CDR3 is built from 15 residues. V was shortened by 3 bases and J by 4 bases, with 12 bases between the two germline ends. Germline V CDR1 and CDR2: SNHLY, FYNNEI. CDR3 amino acids: CASSDQTGYNEKLFF. Here the CDR3 DNA reads TGTGCCAGCAGTGACCAGACAGGTTATAATGAAAAACTGTTTTTT. The full variable domain, rest sourced from reference TRBV2 and TRBJ1-4, is EPEVTQTPSHQVTQMGQEVILRCVPISNHLYFYWYRQILGQKVEFLVSFYNNEISEKSEIFDDQFSVERPDGSNFTLKIRSTKLEDSAMYFCASSDQTGYNEKLFFGSGTQLSVL.

The chain couples TRBV7-3 to TRBJ2-1; D gene unclear. CDR1 and CDR2 (germline): SGHTA, FQGTGA. CDR3 length: 12 residues. Trimming removed 5 bases at V and 9 bases at J, with 11 bases between. CDR3: CASSTNPSEQFF. CDR3 DNA: TGTGCCAGCAGCACTAACCCGAGTGAGCAGTTCTTC.

The chain couples TRBV10-3 to TRBJ2-6; tentatively, D is TRBD1 or TRBD2 (5 bases each). Germline V gene data show CDR1 as ENHRY and CDR2 as SYGVKD. The CDR3 contains 15 residues. V lost 10 bases to trimming and J lost 0 bases, with 13 bases between them. The CDR3 sequence: CANRDGNSGANVLTF. The CDR3 bases are TGTGCCAACCGGGACGGTAACTCTGGGGCCAACGTCCTGACTTTC.

On this clone: A junction boundary mismatches the germline segment, possibly from a read error. This chain uses TRBV7-7 with TRBJ2-3, with D maybe TRBD1 (5 bases). CDR1 is SSHAT and CDR2 is FNYEAQ in the germline V gene (reference sequence). The CDR3 contains 13 residues. The CDR3 is CASSSSQGNTQYF. For the CDR3, the DNA is TGTGCTAGCAGCTCATCCCAGGGAAATACGCAGTATTTT.

In regard to this clone: The same CDR3 can be traced to other DNA sequences in this sample. The chain recombines TRBV9 with TRBJ2-5, with D possibly being TRBD2 (5 bases). Trimming removed 0 bases from V and 2 bases from J, with 5 bases in between. This CDR3 has 13 residues. Per germline, CDR1 SGDLS and CDR2 YYNGEE. The CDR3 sequence: CASSVGGQETQYF. The DNA of the CDR3 is TGTGCCAGCAGCGTAGGAGGGCAAGAGACCCAGTACTTC.

The rearrangement uses TRBV7-2 and TRBJ2-7; tentatively, D is TRBD1 (5 bases). Trimming left V 5 bases short and J 6 bases short, with 11 bases between. The CDR3 length is 12 residues. CDR1 is SGHTA and CDR2 is FQGNSA in the germline V gene. This chain's CDR3 is CASSRLQGEQYF. The CDR3 bases are TGTGCCAGCAGCCGCCTCCAGGGCGAGCAGTACTTC.

This rearrangement joins TRBV5-1 to TRBJ1-3; TRBD1 might be the D (5 bases). The CDR3 has 15 amino acids. V was cut by 7 bases and J by 1 base, with 15 bases left in between. Germline CDR1 and CDR2: SGHRS and YFSETQ. Here the CDR3 reads CASAPGAGSGNTIYF. CDR3 nucleotides: TGCGCCAGCGCCCCAGGTGCAGGGTCTGGAAACACCATATATTTT. The full variable domain, its missing parts supplied by reference TRBV5-1 and TRBJ1-3, is KAGVTQTPRYLIKTRGQQVTLSCSPISGHRSVSWYQQTPGQGLQFLFEYFSETQRNKGNFPGRFSGRQFSNSRSEMNVSTLELGDSALYLCASAPGAGSGNTIYFGEGSWLTVV.

This sequence joins TRBV20-1 and TRBJ2-7; the D is unclear. Trimming took off 6 bases at V and 3 bases at J, with 9 bases between the two ends. CDR3 length: 11 residues. CDR1 and CDR2 (germline): DFQATT, SNEGSKA (reference sequence). CDR3 amino acids: CSARDIYEQYF. The CDR3, as DNA: TGCAGTGCAAGGGATATCTACGAGCAGTACTTC.

The chain employs TRBV9 and TRBJ2-5, with D unresolved. The V gene's germline CDR1 is SGDLS and CDR2 YYNGEE. CDR3 length: 11 residues. V lost 3 bases, J lost 6 bases, and 6 bases lay in between. DNA of the CDR3: TGTGCCAGCAGCGCATGTCAGACCCAGTACTTC. It codes for CASSACQTQYF.

The chain recombines TRBV5-4 with TRBJ2-7; D tentatively reads TRBD1 or TRBD2 (6 bases each). The V end was cut by 4 bases, the J end by 4 bases, with 9 bases between. The CDR3 has 12 amino acids. Germline V gene data show CDR1 as SGHNT and CDR2 as YYREEE (reference sequence). The chain's CDR3 is CASSGGHYEQYF. The CDR3 bases are TGTGCCAGCAGCGGGGGGCATTACGAGCAGTACTTC.

This chain uses TRBV7-2 with TRBJ2-7; TRBD1 matches 8 bases. The V segment lost 5 bases and the J segment 2 bases; nucleotides outside the gene matches: 11. The CDR3 length is 16 residues. Per germline, CDR1 SGHTA and CDR2 FQGNSA. DNA of the CDR3: TGTGCCAGCAGCACAGCCGACAGGGGCTCCCCCTACGAGCAGTACTTC. This translates into CASSTADRGSPYEQYF.

The chain couples TRBV4-3 to TRBJ2-3; 7 nucleotides align to TRBD1. V was pared by 0 bases and J by 2 bases, with 14 bases of the junction left unmatched. The germline gives CDR1 LGHNA, CDR2 YSLEER. The CDR3 covers 19 residues. This CDR3 is CASSQEYFSGTDFTDTQYF. Written as DNA, the CDR3 is TGCGCCAGCAGCCAAGAGTATTTCTCCGGGACAGACTTCACAGATACGCAGTATTTT.

The chain joins TRBV5-1 to TRBJ2-7; D might be TRBD1 (6 bases). This CDR3 has 14 residues. Germline V gene lookup returns CDR1 SGHRS and CDR2 YFSETQ. V was pared by 4 bases and J by 5 bases, with 16 bases between. Here the CDR3 reads CASSPGQPRDEQYF. In DNA, the CDR3 is TGCGCCAGCAGCCCGGGACAACCCAGGGACGAGCAGTACTTC. Variable domain in full (rest from reference TRBV5-1 and TRBJ2-7): KAGVTQTPRYLIKTRGQQVTLSCSPISGHRSVSWYQQTPGQGLQFLFEYFSETQRNKGNFPGRFSGRQFSNSRSEMNVSTLELGDSALYLCASSPGQPRDEQYFGPGTRLTVT.

The V and J genes are TRBV5-1 and TRBJ2-1; unclear D gene. The germline V and J ends were trimmed by 4 bases and 3 bases, with 14 bases remaining between them. The germline CDR1 and CDR2 sequences are SGHRS and YFSETQ. The CDR3 is 15 residues long. CDR3 residues: CASSLRTVSYNEQFF. The CDR3 DNA is TGCGCCAGCAGCCTCCGGACGGTCAGCTACAATGAGCAGTTCTTC.

This chain connects TRBV5-1 to TRBJ2-1, with TRBD2 matching 11 bases. Germline assignment: CDR1 SGHRS and CDR2 YFSETQ. The V gene end was trimmed by 3 bases and the J gene end by 10 bases; junction bases not matched to a gene: 12. The CDR3 length is 16 residues. The CDR3 reads CASSSLLAGASGEQFF. The CDR3 DNA is TGCGCCAGCAGCTCCCTACTAGCGGGGGCAAGTGGAGAGCAGTTCTTC.

The chain carries TRBV4-3 and TRBJ2-5; D remains ambiguous. With the DNA end fitting TRBJ2-7 better, the J assignment may be wrong. The CDR3 consists of 13 residues. Germline CDR1 is LGHNA and CDR2 is YSLEER. The CDR3 is CASSQRDGLEQYF. Written as DNA, the CDR3 is TGCGCCAGCAGCCAAAGGGATGGGCTCGAGCAGTACTTC.

V and J are TRBV5-1 and TRBJ2-5, with D maybe TRBD1 (6 bases). Trimming cost V 7 bases and J 3 bases, with 19 bases left between them. The CDR3 has 15 residues. From germline, CDR1 is SGHRS and CDR2 YFSETQ. CDR3 amino acids: CASGFDGGREETQYF. The DNA of the CDR3 is TGCGCCAGCGGTTTCGATGGGGGCCGGGAAGAGACCCAGTACTTC.

J is TRBJ1-2 and V is TRBV19, with a possible D match to TRBD1 (6 bases). Trimming took off 4 bases at V and 8 bases at J, with 17 bases between the two ends. Germline values: CDR1 LNHDA, CDR2 SQIVND (reference sequence). The CDR3 runs 14 residues. CDR3 residues: CASSNDRSERGYTF. The CDR3 DNA reads as TGTGCCAGTAGTAACGACAGGTCTGAGAGGGGCTACACCTTC.